A few counts support the clone carrying this TCR beta chain. Its antigen is currently unknown. Germline V gene lookup returns CDR1 MNHNY and CDR2 SVGAGI (reference sequence). Trimming shortened V by 2 bases and J by 3 bases, and 11 bases separated the two germline ends. The CDR3 covers 15 residues. The sample comes from a study of metastatic and nonmetastatic thyroid tumors. About the study: Comparison of repertoires was carried out across blood and tumor or nodule tissue from malignant and benign thyroid patients.

Ahead of thyroid surgery, no patient had received treatment of any kind. Findings of the study overall: As reported, TCR beta diversity in blood and tumor was significantly higher in malignant thyroid tumors than in benign nodules.

In the authors' methods: Between-group CDR3 differences, defined by clinicopathological status, yielded a distant-metastasis classifier for papillary thyroid cancer. MiXCR re-clonotyped the PCR reads for TCRdb. Clone size and V and J calls follow TCRdb, not the original study. The sample gives some 8,000 clones, 31% of which show up once; around 21% is in the top ten. The sequence came from a female donor with papillary thyroid cancer or a benign thyroid nodule (not recorded which). Some clones in this sample may be carry-over from other donors' samples. This chain links TRBV6-6 with TRBJ2-1, with D maybe TRBD1 (6 bases). The sample was tumor tissue. The CDR3 spells CASSYVAGVYNEQFF. The DNA of the CDR3 is TGTGCCAGCAGTTACGTGGCAGGGGTCTACAATGAGCAGTTCTTC.